This T cell receptor beta chain was identified during a study of cytomegalovirus exposure and HLA in healthy donors. In the study overall: As released early, the data held 75 million to 90 million unique TCRs from HLA-typed donors.

The junction had 9 bases not matched to a gene; V was cut back by 4 bases and J by 5 bases. The germline CDR1 and CDR2 sequences are SGHRS and YFSETQ. This CDR3 spans 16 amino acids. PCR employed 60 Vbeta and 13 Jbeta primers. TCRdb's table, derived via immunoSEQ multiplex PCR, lists solely in-frame clones and lacks some. The sample has 200,000 or so clones, around 80% seen once. Study results and limitations: A later analysis linked 16,951 TCR beta sequences to HLA alleles at 0.05 false discovery rate. A later analysis found most CMV-associated TCR beta chains apparently HLA-restricted.

This clone was seen a few times. The antigen is unknown. The chain has TRBV5-1 and TRBJ2-3; 11 nucleotides agree with TRBD1. The receptor comes from a young woman in good health and CMV-seropositive. Sequencing was carried out using PBMCs. CDR3 region: CASSPIGQGAQDTQYF. CDR3 bases: TGCGCCAGCAGCCCAATCGGACAGGGGGCTCAAGATACGCAGTATTTT.